The sequence of this T cell receptor (beta chain) was determined in a study of regulatory T cells in long-lasting Graves disease. As for time point: newly diagnosed GD, antithyroid drugs for less than 3 months. TCR sequences were obtained from RNA taken from PBMCs. Nine-milliliter peripheral blood samples went into EDTA tubes. This clonotype was counted at least ten times. Through Arm-PCR of CDR3 regions and iRepertoire HTBI primers, TCR beta libraries were built. TCRdb re-analysed the multiplex PCR reads in MiXCR, keeping a single row per CDR3 protein. Here the sample spans some 600,000 distinct CDR3 sequences, 15% to 20% being singletons. CDR3 length equals 18 residues. Germline loops: CDR1 SEHNR, CDR2 FQNEAQ (reference sequence). After removal of 3 bases from V and 3 bases from J, the junction contained 16 bases not matched to a gene. These data were likewise used in another study, on T cells in Graves' hyperthyroidism and ophthalmopathy. As reported in that work: Graves' hyperthyroidism was deemed stable given no ophthalmopathy progression within 18 months. The HTBI primer set served for first-round RT-PCR of the TCR CDR3. Clonotypes that were expanded in thyroid above 0.001 mostly appeared in blood too.

The sequences come from peripheral blood mononuclear cells (PBMCs), collected at new diagnosis, from a patient treated with antithyroid drugs. The rearrangement joins TRBV7-9 to TRBJ1-1; TRBD1 matches 7 bases. The sequence was obtained from a man younger than 35 with Graves disease. CDR3 amino acids: CASSFLRGAGGLDTEAFF. CDR3 nucleotide sequence: TGTGCCAGCAGCTTTCTCCGGGGCGCAGGGGGGTTGGACACTGAAGCTTTCTTT.